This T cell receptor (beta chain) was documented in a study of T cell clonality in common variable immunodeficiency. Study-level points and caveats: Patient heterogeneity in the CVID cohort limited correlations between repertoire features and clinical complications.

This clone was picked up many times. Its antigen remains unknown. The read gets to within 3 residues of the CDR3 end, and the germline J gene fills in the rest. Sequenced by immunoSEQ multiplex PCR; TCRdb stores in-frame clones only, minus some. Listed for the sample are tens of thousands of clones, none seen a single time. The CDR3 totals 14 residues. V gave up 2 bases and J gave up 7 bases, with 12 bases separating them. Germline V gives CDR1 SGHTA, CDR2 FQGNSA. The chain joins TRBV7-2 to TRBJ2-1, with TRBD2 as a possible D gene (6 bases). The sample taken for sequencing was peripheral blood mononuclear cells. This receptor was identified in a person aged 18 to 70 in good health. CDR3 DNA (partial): TGTGCCAGCAGCTTACCTGGGAGCGGGAATGAG. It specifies CASSLPGSGNE. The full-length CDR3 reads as CASSLPGSGNEQFF.